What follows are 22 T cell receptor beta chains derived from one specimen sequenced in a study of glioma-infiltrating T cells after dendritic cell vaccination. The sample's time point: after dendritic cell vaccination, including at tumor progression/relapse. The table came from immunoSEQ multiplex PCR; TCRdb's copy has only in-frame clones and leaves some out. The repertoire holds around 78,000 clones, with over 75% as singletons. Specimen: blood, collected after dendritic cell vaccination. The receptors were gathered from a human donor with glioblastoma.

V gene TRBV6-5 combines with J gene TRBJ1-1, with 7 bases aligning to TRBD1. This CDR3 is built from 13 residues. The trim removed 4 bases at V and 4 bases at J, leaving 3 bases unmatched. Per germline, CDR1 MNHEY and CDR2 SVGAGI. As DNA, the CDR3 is TGTGCCAGCAGTTTTGGACAGGCCACTGAAGCTTTCTTT. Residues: CASSFGQATEAFF.

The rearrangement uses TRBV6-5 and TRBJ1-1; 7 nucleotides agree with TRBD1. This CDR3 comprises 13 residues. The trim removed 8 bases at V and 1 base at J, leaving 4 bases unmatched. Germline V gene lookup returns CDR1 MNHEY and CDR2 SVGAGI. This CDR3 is CASRDRKNTEAFF. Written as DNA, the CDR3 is TGTGCCAGCCGGGACAGAAAGAACACTGAAGCTTTCTTT.

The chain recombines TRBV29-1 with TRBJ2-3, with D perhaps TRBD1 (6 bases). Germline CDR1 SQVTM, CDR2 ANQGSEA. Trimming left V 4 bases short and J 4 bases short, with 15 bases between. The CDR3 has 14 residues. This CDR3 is CSVVGAVVADTQYF. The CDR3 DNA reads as TGCAGCGTTGTGGGGGCGGTGGTGGCAGATACGCAGTATTTT.

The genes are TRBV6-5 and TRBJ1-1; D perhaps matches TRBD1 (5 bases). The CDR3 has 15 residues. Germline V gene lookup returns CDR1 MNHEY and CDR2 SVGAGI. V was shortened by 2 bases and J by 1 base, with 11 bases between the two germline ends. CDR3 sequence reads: CASSYGSTGNTEAFF. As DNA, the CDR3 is TGTGCCAGCAGTTACGGAAGTACAGGGAACACTGAAGCTTTCTTT.

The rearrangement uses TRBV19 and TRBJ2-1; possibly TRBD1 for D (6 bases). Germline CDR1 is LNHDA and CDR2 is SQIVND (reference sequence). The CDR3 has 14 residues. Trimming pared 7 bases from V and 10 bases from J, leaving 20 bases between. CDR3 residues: CASNDPRAGDEQFF. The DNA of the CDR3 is TGTGCCAGTAACGATCCCCGGGCAGGGGACGAGCAGTTCTTC.

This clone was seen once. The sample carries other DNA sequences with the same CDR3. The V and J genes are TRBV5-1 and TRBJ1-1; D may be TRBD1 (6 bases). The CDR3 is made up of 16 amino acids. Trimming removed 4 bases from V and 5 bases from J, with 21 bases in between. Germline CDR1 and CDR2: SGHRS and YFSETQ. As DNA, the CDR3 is TGCGCCAGCAGCGAACTTTACAGGGCTCGGGAAACTGAAGCTTTCTTT. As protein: CASSELYRARETEAFF.

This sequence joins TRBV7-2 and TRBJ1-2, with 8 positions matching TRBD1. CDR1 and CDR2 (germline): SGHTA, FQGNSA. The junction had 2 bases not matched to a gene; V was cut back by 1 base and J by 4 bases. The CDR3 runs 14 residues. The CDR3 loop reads CASSLGTGSYGYTF. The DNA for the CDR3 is TGTGCCAGCAGCTTAGGGACAGGGAGCTATGGCTACACCTTC.

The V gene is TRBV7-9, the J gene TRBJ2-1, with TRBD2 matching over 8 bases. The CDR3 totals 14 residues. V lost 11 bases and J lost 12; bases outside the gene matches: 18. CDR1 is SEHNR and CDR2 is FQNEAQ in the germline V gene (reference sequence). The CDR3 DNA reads TGTGCCCAGGGAGCGGGAGAGTCCTCACAAGGGCAGTTCTTC. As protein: CAQGAGESSQGQFF.

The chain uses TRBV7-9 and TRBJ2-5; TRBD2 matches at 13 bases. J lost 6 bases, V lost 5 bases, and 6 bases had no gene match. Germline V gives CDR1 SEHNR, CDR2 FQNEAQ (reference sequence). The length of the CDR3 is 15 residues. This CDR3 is CASSPRLAGGKTQYF. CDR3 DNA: TGTGCCAGCAGCCCGAGACTAGCGGGGGGAAAGACCCAGTACTTC.

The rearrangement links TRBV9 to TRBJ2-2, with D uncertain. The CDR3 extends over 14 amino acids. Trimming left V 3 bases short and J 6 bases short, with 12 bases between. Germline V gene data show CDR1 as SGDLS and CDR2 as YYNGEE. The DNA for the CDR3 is TGTGCCAGCAGCGGAGGAATAAATGCCGGGGAGCTGTTTTTT. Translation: CASSGGINAGELFF.

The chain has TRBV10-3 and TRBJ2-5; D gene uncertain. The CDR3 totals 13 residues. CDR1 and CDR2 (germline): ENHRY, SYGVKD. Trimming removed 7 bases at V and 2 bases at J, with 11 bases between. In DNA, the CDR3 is TGTGCCATCATGAGGAATCCACAAGAGACCCAGTACTTC. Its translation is CAIMRNPQETQYF.

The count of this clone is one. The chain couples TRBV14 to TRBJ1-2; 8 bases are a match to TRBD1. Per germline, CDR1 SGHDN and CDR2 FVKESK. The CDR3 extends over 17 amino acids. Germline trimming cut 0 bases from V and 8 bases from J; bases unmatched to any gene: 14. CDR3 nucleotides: TGTGCCAGCAGCCAAGATGTGTGGGGCAGAGGGACAGGAGGCTACACCTTC. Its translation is CASSQDVWGRGTGGYTF. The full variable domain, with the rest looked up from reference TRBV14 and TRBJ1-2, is EAGVTQFPSHSVIEKGQTVTLRCDPISGHDNLYWYRRVMGKEIKFLLHFVKESKQDESGMPNNRFLAERTGGTYSTLKVQPAELEDSGVYFCASSQDVWGRGTGGYTFGSGTRLTVV.

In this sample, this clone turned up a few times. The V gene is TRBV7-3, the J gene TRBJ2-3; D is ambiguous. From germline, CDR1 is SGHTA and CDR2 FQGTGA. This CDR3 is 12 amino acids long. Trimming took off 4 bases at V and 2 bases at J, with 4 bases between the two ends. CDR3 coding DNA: TGTGCCAGCAGCTCTTCCACAGATACGCAGTATTTT. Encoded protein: CASSSSTDTQYF. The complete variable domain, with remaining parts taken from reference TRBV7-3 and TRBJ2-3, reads GAGVSQTPSNKVTEKGKYVELRCDPISGHTALYWYRQSLGQGPEFLIYFQGTGAADDSGLPNDRFFAVRPEGSVSTLKIQRTERGDSAVYLCASSSSTDTQYFGPGTRLTVL.

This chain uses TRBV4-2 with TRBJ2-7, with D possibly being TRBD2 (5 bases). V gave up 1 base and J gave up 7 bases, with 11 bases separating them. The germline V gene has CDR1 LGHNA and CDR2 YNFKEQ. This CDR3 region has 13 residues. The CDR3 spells CASSQGLLAEQYF. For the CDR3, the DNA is TGTGCCAGCAGCCAAGGCTTGCTAGCTGAGCAGTACTTC.

The CDR3 here is CASSWETSYTQYF. CDR3 nucleotide sequence: TGCGCCAGCAGCTGGGAGACTAGCTATACGCAGTATTTT. This chain joins TRBV5-1 and TRBJ2-3; the match to TRBD2 covers 7 bases. Germline CDR1 and CDR2: SGHRS and YFSETQ. Losses at the gene ends were 3 bases for V and 7 bases for J; bases not matched to a gene: 5. The CDR3 contains 13 residues.

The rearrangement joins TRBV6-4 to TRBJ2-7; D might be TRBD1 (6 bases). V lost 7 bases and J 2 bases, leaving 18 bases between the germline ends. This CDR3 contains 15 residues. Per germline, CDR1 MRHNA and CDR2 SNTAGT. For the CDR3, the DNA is TGTGCCAGCATTTCCGCCGGGACAAAGACCTACGAGCAGTACTTC. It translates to CASISAGTKTYEQYF.

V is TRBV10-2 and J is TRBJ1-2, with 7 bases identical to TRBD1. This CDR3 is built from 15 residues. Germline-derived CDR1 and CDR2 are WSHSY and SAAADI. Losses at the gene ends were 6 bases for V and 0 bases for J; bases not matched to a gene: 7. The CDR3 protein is CASSLDRQANYGYTF. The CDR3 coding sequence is TGCGCCAGCAGCCTGGACAGGCAAGCTAACTATGGCTACACCTTC.

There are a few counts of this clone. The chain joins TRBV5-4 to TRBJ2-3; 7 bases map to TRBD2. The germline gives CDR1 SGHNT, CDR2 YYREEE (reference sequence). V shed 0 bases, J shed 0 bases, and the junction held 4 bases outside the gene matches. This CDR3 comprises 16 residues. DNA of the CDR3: TGTGCCAGCAGCTTGGGCGGGGGAACTAGCACAGATACGCAGTATTTT. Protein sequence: CASSLGGGTSTDTQYF.

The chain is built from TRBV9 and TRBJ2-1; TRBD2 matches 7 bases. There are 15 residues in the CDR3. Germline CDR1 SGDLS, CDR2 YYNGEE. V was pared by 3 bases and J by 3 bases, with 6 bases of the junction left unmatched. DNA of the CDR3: TGTGCCAGCAGCGGCGGGACTACTGTCTACAATGAGCAGTTCTTC. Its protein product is CASSGGTTVYNEQFF.

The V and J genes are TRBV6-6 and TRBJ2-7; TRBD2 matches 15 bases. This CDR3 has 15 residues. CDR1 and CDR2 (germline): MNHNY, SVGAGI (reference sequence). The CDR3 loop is CASSSSGLAGGPLPV. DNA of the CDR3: TGTGCCAGCAGTTCCTCGGGACTAGCGGGAGGCCCCCTTCCGGTC.

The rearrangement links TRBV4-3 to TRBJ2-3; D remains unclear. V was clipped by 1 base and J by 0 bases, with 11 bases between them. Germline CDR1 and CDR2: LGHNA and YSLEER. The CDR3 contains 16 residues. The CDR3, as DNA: TGCGCCAGCAGCCAAGCTAGGCTACCCAGCACAGATACGCAGTATTTT. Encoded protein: CASSQARLPSTDTQYF.

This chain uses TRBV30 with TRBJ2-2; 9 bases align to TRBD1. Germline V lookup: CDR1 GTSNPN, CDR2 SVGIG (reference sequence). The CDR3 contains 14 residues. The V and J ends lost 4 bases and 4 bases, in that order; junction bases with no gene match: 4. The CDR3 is CAWKVGQGTGELFF. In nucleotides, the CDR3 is TGTGCCTGGAAAGTGGGACAGGGCACCGGGGAGCTGTTTTTT.